The T cell receptor beta chain described here comes from a study of T cell responses to AZD1222 COVID-19 vaccine (TCRdb year 2021). Background on the whole study: TCR sequencing covered 230 to 250 trial participants: 207 given two doses of AZD1222 and some 25 given two doses of MenACWY control vaccine. Trial participants were enrolled by age into subgroups of 18-55, 56-69 and 70-plus years, and about 150, 27 and 61 TCR-sequenced participants, respectively, were included in these subgroups. General findings and caveats noted by the study authors: CD4 TCRs associated with the vaccine covered the entire spike protein, and the dominant responses were in regions 160-218 and 743-854. Only five to seven AZD1222 recipients were SARS-CoV-2 seropositive at baseline, limiting conclusions about previously exposed vaccinees. No day 14 peak-response samples were available, so repertoires were characterized only after the peak T cell response. Spike-specific TCR breadth and depth rose significantly after two AZD1222 doses compared with day 0 and with MenACWY recipients. The 56-69-year group was small, and its depth increase did not reach significance, likely because of low power. Participants were mostly white British and included more females than males, and it was suggested by the authors that clonal diversity may have been underestimated. Epitopes outside the regions mutated in the B.1.351 and B.1.1.7 variants were reportedly recognized by nearly half of the unique spike-specific TCRs.

CDR1 SGHAT and CDR2 FQNNGV were looked up in the germline V gene. Measured from the cysteine to the phenylalanine, the CDR3 is 15 residues long. The sequence is cut down to CDR3 DNA, 45 bases in frame from base 1. V lost 3 bases and J lost 3 bases, and the count of bases not matched to a germline gene is 7. The time point label for this specimen denotes: about 28 days (+/-7) after the second vaccine dose. AZD1222 recipients given second doses at about 4 weeks or at about 12 weeks were pooled, since spike-specific TCR depth and breadth were not found to differ between the two schedules. Vaccinee samples came from UK trials COV001 and COV002, including a single-blind randomized controlled phase 2/3 trial of AZD1222 (ChAdOx1 nCoV-19) in healthy adults. For TCRbeta chain sequencing, PBMC samples from trial participants were taken at day 0 and at day 28 after the second dose. The CDR3 regions of human TCRbeta chains were analyzed by immunosequencing. Per the original workflow: TCRs in the repertoires were matched against a reference library of SARS-CoV-2-specific TCRs that had been generated with the MIRA antigen-specificity platform. Breadth meant the fraction of unique TCRs that were SARS-CoV-2-associated, whereas depth meant the fraction of total T cells that were SARS-CoV-2-associated. Using the MIRA data, every spike-specific TCR was mapped to the spike region that the TCR reacted to and assigned to either a CD4 or a CD8 class. Log10-transformed breadth and depth values were compared by one-way ANOVA with Sidak's multiple comparisons tests. TCRdb obtained this table from immuneACCESS and retained in-frame rearrangements with V and J assigned. These tables miss some clones; where compared with another copy, unresolved V genes account for less than half of the shortfall, and the remainder is unexplained. The V and J calls and clone size are taken from that table; D and trimming were inferred from the DNA. This sample lists around 100,000 clones; about 91% were detected once. The top ten clonotypes cover 6.5% of the sample.

For this clone: No cognate antigen has been identified for it. No qualities accompany the bases; no much larger clone lies one base away.

Sample: peripheral blood, taken 28 days after the second AZD1222 dose. Recombination linked TRBV11-2 to TRBJ1-2; TRBD1 aligns with 7 central bases. This receptor was taken from an adult who received the AZD1222 COVID-19 vaccine. Here is the DNA: TGTGCCAGCAGCTTCCAATTCGGGACAGACTATGGCTACACCTTC. Translated, this gives CASSFQFGTDYGYTF.